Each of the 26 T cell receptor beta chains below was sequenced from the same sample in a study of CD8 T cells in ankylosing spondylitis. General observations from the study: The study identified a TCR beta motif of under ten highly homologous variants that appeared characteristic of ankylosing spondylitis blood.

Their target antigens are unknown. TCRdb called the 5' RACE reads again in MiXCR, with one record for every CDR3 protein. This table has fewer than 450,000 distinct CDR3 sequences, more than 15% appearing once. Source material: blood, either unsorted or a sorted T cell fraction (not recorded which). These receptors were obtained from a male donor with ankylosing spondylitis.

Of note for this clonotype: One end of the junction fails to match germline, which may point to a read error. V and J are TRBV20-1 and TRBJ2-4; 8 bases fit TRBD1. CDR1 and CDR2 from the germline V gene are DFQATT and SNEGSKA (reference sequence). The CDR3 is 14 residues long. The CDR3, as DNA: TGCAGTGTTAGAGTACAGGGGGGTGGAAACATTCAGTACTTC. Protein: CSVRVQGGGNIQYF.

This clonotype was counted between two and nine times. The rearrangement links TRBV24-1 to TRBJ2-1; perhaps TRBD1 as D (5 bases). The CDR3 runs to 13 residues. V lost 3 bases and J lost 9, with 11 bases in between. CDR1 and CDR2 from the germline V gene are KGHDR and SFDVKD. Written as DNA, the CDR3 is TGTGCCACCAGTGATGTGGGGCGCAGTGAGCAGTTCTTC. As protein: CATSDVGRSEQFF.

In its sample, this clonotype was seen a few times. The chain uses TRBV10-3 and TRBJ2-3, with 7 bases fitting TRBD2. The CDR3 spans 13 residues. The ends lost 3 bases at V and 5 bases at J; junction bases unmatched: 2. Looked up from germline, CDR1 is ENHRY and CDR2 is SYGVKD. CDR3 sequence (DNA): TGTGCCATCAGTGACGGGGAGGGAGATACGCAGTATTTT. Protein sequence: CAISDGEGDTQYF.

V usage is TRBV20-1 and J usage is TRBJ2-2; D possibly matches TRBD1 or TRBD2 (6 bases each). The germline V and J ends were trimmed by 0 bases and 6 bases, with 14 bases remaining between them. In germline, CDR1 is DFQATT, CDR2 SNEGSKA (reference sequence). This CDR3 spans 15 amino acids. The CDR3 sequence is CSAREGGSNSGELFF. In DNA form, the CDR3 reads TGCAGTGCTAGAGAAGGGGGGAGTAATTCCGGGGAGCTGTTTTTT.

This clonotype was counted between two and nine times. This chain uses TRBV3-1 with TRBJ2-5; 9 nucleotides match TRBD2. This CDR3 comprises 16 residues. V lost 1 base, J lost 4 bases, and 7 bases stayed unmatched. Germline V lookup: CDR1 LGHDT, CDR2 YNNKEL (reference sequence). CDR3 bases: TGTGCCAGCAGCCAAGCTGTAGCGGGGGAGAGAGAGACCCAGTACTTC. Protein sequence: CASSQAVAGERETQYF.

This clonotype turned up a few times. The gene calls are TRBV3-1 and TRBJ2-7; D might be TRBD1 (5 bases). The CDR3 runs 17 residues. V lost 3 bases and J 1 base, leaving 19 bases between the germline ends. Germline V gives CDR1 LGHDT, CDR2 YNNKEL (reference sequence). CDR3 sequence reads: CASSHLNAGWRSYEQYF. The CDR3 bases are TGTGCCAGCAGCCACCTAAATGCAGGGTGGAGATCCTACGAGCAGTACTTC.

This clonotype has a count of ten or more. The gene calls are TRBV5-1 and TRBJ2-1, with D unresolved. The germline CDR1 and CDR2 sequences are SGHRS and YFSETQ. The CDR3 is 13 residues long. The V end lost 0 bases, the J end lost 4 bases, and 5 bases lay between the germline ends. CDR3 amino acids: CASSLDLYNEQFF. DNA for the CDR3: TGCGCCAGCAGCTTGGACCTATACAATGAGCAGTTCTTC.

In DNA form, the CDR3 reads TGTGCCAGCAGCACGGACGGTATTCAGTACTTC. Translating it yields CASSTDGIQYF. The chain uses TRBV27 and TRBJ2-4; no clear D gene. The CDR3 totals 11 residues. In germline, CDR1 is MNHEY, CDR2 SMNVEV (reference sequence). Trimming stripped 6 bases from V and 10 bases from J, with 10 bases between.

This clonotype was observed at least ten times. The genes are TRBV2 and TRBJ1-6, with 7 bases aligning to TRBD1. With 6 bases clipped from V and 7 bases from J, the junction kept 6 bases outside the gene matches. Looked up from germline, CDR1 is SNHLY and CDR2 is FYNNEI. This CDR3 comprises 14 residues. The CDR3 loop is CASSADRVNSPLHF. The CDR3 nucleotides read TGTGCCAGCAGCGCTGACAGGGTAAATTCACCCCTCCACTTT.

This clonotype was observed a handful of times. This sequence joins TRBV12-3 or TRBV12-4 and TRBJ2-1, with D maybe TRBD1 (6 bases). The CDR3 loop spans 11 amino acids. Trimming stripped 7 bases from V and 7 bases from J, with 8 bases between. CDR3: CASKQGNEQFF. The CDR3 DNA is TGTGCCAGCAAGCAGGGGAATGAGCAGTTCTTC.

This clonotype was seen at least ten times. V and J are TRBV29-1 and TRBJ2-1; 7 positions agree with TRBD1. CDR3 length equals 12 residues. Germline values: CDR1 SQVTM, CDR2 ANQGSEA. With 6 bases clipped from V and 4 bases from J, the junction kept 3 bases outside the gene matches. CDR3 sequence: CSVGDSYNEQFF. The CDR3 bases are TGCAGCGTGGGGGACAGTTACAATGAGCAGTTCTTC.

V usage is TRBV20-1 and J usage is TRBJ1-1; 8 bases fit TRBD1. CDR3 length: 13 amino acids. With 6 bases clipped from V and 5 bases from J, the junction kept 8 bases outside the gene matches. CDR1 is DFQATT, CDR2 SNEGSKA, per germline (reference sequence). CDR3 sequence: CSAPGTGGTEAFF. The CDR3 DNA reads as TGCAGTGCCCCTGGGACAGGTGGGACTGAAGCTTTCTTT.

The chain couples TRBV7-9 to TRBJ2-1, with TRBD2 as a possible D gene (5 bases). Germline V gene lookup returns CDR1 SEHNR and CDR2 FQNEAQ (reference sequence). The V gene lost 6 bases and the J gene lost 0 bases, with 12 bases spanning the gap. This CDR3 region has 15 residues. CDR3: CASRRGDVSYNEQFF. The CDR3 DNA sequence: TGTGCCAGCAGACGGGGTGATGTCTCCTACAATGAGCAGTTCTTC.

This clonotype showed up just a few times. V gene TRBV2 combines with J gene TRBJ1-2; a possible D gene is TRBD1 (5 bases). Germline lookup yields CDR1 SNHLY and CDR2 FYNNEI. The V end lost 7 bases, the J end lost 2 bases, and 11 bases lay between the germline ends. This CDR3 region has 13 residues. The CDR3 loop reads CASMGGWNYGYTF. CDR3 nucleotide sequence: TGTGCCAGCATGGGGGGTTGGAACTATGGCTACACCTTC.

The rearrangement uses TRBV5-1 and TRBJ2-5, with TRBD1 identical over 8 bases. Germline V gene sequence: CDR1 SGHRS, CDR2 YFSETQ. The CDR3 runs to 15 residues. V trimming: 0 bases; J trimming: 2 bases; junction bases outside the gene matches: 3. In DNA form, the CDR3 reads TGCGCCAGCAGCTTGGTGGGACAGGCACAAGAGACCCAGTACTTC. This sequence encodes CASSLVGQAQETQYF. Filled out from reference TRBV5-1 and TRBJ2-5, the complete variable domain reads KAGVTQTPRYLIKTRGQQVTLSCSPISGHRSVSWYQQTPGQGLQFLFEYFSETQRNKGNFPGRFSGRQFSNSRSEMNVSTLELGDSALYLCASSLVGQAQETQYFGPGTRLLVL.

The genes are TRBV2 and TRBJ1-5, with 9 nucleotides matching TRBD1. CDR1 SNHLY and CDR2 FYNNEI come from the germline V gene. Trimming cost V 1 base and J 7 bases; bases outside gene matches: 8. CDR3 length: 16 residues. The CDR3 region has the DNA TGTGCCAGCAGTGAAGGGACAGGGGTATCGCGGCAGCCCCAGCATTTT. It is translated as CASSEGTGVSRQPQHF. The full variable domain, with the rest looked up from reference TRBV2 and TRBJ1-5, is EPEVTQTPSHQVTQMGQEVILRCVPISNHLYFYWYRQILGQKVEFLVSFYNNEISEKSEIFDDQFSVERPDGSNFTLKIRSTKLEDSAMYFCASSEGTGVSRQPQHFGDGTRLSIL.

CDR3 residues: CASSQEGASYGYTF. The DNA for the CDR3 is TGTGCCAGCAGCCAAGAAGGGGCTTCCTATGGCTACACCTTC. The gene calls are TRBV3-1 and TRBJ1-2; D possibly corresponds to TRBD1 (5 bases). With 0 bases removed from V and 4 bases from J, the gap between germline ends came to 9 bases. The length of the CDR3 is 14 residues. CDR1 is LGHDT and CDR2 is YNNKEL in the germline V gene (reference sequence).

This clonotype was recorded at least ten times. The CDR3 bases are TGCAGCGTTGAGGGGACAGGGGAGAGAGATACGCAGTATTTT. Amino acid sequence: CSVEGTGERDTQYF. The V and J genes are TRBV29-1 and TRBJ2-3; 10 bases line up with TRBD1. The CDR3 is made up of 14 amino acids. Germline V gene sequence: CDR1 SQVTM, CDR2 ANQGSEA. Trimming took 3 bases from V and 5 from J; bases not matched to a gene: 5.

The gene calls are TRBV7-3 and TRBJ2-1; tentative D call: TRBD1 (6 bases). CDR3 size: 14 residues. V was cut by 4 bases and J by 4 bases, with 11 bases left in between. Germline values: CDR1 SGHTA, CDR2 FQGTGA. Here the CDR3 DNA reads TGTGCCAGCAGCTACCAGGGACAATACAATGAGCAGTTCTTC. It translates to CASSYQGQYNEQFF.

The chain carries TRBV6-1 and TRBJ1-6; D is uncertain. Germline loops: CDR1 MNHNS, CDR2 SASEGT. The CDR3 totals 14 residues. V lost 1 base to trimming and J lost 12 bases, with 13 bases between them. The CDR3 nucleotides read TGTGCCAGCAGTGAAGAAGGTCCCGCGCGACCCCTCCACTTT. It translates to CASSEEGPARPLHF.

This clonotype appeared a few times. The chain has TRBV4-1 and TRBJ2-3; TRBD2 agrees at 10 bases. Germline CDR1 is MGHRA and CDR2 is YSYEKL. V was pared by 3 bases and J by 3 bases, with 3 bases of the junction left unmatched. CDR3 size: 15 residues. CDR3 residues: CASSQGLAKTDTQYF. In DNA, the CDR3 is TGCGCCAGCAGCCAGGGACTAGCGAAGACAGATACGCAGTATTTT.

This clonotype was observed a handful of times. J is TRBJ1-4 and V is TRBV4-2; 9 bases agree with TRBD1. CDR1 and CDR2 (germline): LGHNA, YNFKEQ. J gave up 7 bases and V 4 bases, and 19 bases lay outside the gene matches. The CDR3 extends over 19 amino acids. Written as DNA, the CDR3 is TGTGCCAGCAGCCGAAAGCCGGGACAGGGTTCTTCGGGCGGTGAAAAACTGTTTTTT. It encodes CASSRKPGQGSSGGEKLFF.

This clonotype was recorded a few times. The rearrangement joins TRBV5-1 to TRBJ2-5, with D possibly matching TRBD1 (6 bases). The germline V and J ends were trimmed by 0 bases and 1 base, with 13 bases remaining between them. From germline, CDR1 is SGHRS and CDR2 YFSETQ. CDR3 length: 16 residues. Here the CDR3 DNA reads TGCGCCAGCAGCTTGGCTACCGGGACACGCCAAGAGACCCAGTACTTC. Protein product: CASSLATGTRQETQYF.

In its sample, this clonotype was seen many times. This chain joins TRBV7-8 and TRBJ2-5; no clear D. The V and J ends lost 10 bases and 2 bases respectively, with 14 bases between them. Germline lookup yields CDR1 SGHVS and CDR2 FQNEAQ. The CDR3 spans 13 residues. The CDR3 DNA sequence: TGTGCCACCTCAGCAAGGGTACAAGAGACCCAGTACTTC. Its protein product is CATSARVQETQYF.

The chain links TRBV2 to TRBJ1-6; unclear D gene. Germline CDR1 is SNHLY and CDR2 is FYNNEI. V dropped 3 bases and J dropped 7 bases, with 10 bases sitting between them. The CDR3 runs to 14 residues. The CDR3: CASSDPGFNSPLHF. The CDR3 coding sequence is TGTGCCAGCAGTGATCCGGGGTTCAATTCACCCCTCCACTTT. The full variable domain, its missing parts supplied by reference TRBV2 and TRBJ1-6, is EPEVTQTPSHQVTQMGQEVILRCVPISNHLYFYWYRQILGQKVEFLVSFYNNEISEKSEIFDDQFSVERPDGSNFTLKIRSTKLEDSAMYFCASSDPGFNSPLHFGNGTRLTVT.

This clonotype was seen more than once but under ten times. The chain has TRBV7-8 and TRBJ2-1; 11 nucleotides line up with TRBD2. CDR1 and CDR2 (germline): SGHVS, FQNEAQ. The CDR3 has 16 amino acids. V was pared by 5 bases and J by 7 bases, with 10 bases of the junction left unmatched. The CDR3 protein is CASSHPVAGGNNEQFF. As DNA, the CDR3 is TGTGCCAGCAGCCATCCTGTAGCGGGGGGGAATAATGAGCAGTTCTTC.